The clone carrying this TCR beta chain showed up many times. After constant-region reverse-primer amplification, full-length variable regions underwent semi-nested PCR with Nested Universal Primer A. One entry per CDR3 protein results from TCRdb running MiXCR on the 5' RACE reads. The sample lists roughly 69,000 distinct CDR3 sequences; under 25% were seen once. The trim removed 1 base at V and 3 bases at J, leaving 3 bases unmatched. The germline V gene encodes CDR1 LNHNV and CDR2 YYDKDF (reference sequence). CDR3 length: 15 residues. This receptor was identified in a female donor with breast cancer. V is TRBV15 and J is TRBJ2-5; the match to TRBD2 covers 9 bases. The sample was memory CD4+ T cells sorted from a lymph node. Specified subset: memory CD4+ T cells, CD4+CD45RO+CD25-. The chain's CDR3 is CATSRVIAGEETQYF. In DNA form, the CDR3 reads TGTGCCACCAGCAGAGTTATAGCGGGAGAAGAGACCCAGTACTTC.